These 11 T cell receptor beta chains were all obtained from the same sample, sequenced in a study of response to subunit inactivated influenza vaccine. TCRdb ran MiXCR on the RT-PCR reads and lists one entry per CDR3 protein. The sample has 650,000 to 850,000 distinct CDR3 sequences; over 11% are singletons. This specimen was PBMCs from blood, taken about 14 days before vaccination. These receptors were taken from a man aged 50 or older who received an inactivated influenza vaccine.

This clonotype has just a few counts. The chain carries TRBV18 and TRBJ1-1; D unclear. Germline CDR1 is KGHSH and CDR2 is LQKENI. V was cut by 3 bases and J by 0 bases, with 20 bases left in between. The CDR3 extends over 18 amino acids. CDR3 DNA: TGTGCCAGCTCACCGAGCCGGGCCGCGACGGCCCTGAACACTGAAGCTTTCTTT. Amino acid sequence: CASSPSRAATALNTEAFF.

This rearrangement joins TRBV24-1 to TRBJ2-3; 15 bases are shared with TRBD2. From germline, CDR1 is KGHDR and CDR2 SFDVKD. V was clipped by 4 bases and J by 3 bases; unmatched bases: 7. This CDR3 contains 18 residues. The CDR3 sequence is CATSDGGTSGRRTDTQYF. CDR3 nucleotide sequence: TGTGCCACCAGTGACGGTGGGACTAGCGGGAGGAGGACAGATACGCAGTATTTT.

This clonotype was recorded a few times. V and J are TRBV30 and TRBJ1-4, with 8 nucleotides matching TRBD1. Germline CDR1 and CDR2: GTSNPN and SVGIG (reference sequence). The junction had 5 bases not matched to a gene; V was cut back by 1 base and J by 4 bases. The CDR3 covers 15 residues. DNA of the CDR3: TGTGCCTGGAGTGGGGGACAGGCGGATAATGAAAAACTGTTTTTT. This gives the protein CAWSGGQADNEKLFF.

This clonotype came up a few times. The chain couples TRBV29-1 to TRBJ2-2, with a tentative D call TRBD1 (6 bases). The CDR3 totals 14 residues. The V end lost 3 bases, the J end lost 3 bases, and 11 bases lay between the germline ends. Germline V gene sequence: CDR1 SQVTM, CDR2 ANQGSEA. The CDR3 spells CSVETGGYTGELFF. CDR3 in DNA: TGCAGCGTTGAGACAGGCGGGTACACCGGGGAGCTGTTTTTT.

This clonotype is a singleton in its sample. The gene calls are TRBV18 and TRBJ2-3; D remains unclear. The CDR3 has 12 residues. Trimming left V 5 bases short and J 6 bases short, with 9 bases between. Germline CDR1 is KGHSH and CDR2 is LQKENI. In DNA, the CDR3 is TGTGCCAGCTCAATTACTCCGGATACGCAGTATTTT. As protein: CASSITPDTQYF.

This clonotype was seen only a few times. V is TRBV6-2 or TRBV6-3 and J is TRBJ1-2; D not certain. Germline V lookup: CDR1 MNHEY, CDR2 SVGEGT. The CDR3 is made up of 15 amino acids. V lost 2 bases to trimming and J lost 2 bases, with 12 bases between them. The CDR3 here is CASSYISAPNYGYTF. For the CDR3, the DNA is TGTGCCAGCAGTTACATCAGTGCCCCCAACTATGGCTACACCTTC.

The rearrangement links TRBV2 to TRBJ2-1, with D possibly matching TRBD2 (6 bases). The CDR3 covers 14 residues. Germline V gene sequence: CDR1 SNHLY, CDR2 FYNNEI. Trimming took 7 bases from V and 9 from J, leaving 19 bases between them. CDR3: CASIGSTGESEQFF. Written as DNA, the CDR3 is TGTGCCAGCATAGGATCTACGGGAGAGAGTGAGCAGTTCTTC. The full variable domain, completed using reference TRBV2 and TRBJ2-1, is EPEVTQTPSHQVTQMGQEVILRCVPISNHLYFYWYRQILGQKVEFLVSFYNNEISEKSEIFDDQFSVERPDGSNFTLKIRSTKLEDSAMYFCASIGSTGESEQFFGPGTRLTVL.

This clonotype was seen at least ten times. CDR3: CSAKAPTSGKNEQYF. The CDR3 nucleotides are TGCAGTGCAAAAGCCCCGACTAGCGGGAAGAACGAGCAGTACTTC. The rearrangement joins TRBV20-1 to TRBJ2-7; 11 bases align to TRBD2. Germline V lookup: CDR1 DFQATT, CDR2 SNEGSKA (reference sequence). After removal of 6 bases from V and 5 bases from J, the junction contained 12 bases not matched to a gene. CDR3 length: 15 residues.

V gene TRBV20-1 combines with J gene TRBJ2-7; tentative D call: TRBD2 (5 bases). Germline loops: CDR1 DFQATT, CDR2 SNEGSKA (reference sequence). V gave up 6 bases and J gave up 0 bases, with 15 bases separating them. This CDR3 has 14 residues. CDR3 DNA sequence: TGCAGTGCCGCCGGGCGGGCCGGCTCCTACGAGCAGTACTTC. Its translation: CSAAGRAGSYEQYF.

This clonotype was detected only a few times. DNA for the CDR3: TGTGCCAGCAGCCCGGGACTAGCGTTCTACGAGCAGTACTTC. This encodes CASSPGLAFYEQYF. V usage is TRBV7-2 and J usage is TRBJ2-7, with 10 bases fitting TRBD2. The CDR3 length is 14 residues. CDR1 and CDR2 (germline): SGHTA, FQGNSA. J gave up 3 bases and V 5 bases, and 4 bases lay outside the gene matches.

This clonotype has more than one count but fewer than ten. The chain links TRBV27 to TRBJ2-5; possibly TRBD2 for D (6 bases). The CDR3 is made up of 15 amino acids. V dropped 8 bases and J dropped 5 bases, with 21 bases sitting between them. CDR1 and CDR2 from the germline V gene are MNHEY and SMNVEV (reference sequence). The CDR3 nucleotides are TGTGCCAGCTCCACGGGACTTCTGGGTTTTGAGACCCAGTACTTC. This translates into CASSTGLLGFETQYF.